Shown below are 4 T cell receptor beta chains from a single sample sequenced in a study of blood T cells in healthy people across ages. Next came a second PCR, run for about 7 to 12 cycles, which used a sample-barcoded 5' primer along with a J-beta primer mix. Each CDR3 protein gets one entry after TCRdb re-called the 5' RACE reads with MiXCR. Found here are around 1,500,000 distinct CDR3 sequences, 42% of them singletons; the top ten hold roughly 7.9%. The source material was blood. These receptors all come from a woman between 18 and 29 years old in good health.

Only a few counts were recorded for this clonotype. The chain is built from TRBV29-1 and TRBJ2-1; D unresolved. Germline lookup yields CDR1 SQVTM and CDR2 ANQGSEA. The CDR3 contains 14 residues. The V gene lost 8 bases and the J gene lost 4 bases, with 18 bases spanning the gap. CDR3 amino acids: CSWVPGHGYNEQFF. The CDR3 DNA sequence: TGCAGCTGGGTCCCGGGTCATGGTTACAATGAGCAGTTCTTC.

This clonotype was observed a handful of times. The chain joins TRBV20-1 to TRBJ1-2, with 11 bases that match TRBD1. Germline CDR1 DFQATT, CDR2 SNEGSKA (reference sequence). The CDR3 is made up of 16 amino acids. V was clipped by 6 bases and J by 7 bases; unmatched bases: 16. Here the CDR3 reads CSAQVMDRGQFGGYTF. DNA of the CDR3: TGCAGTGCCCAAGTAATGGACAGGGGGCAATTTGGTGGCTACACCTTC.

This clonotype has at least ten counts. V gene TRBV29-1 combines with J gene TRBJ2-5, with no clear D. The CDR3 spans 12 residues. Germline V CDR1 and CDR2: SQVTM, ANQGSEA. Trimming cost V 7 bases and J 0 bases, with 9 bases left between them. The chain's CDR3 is CSGLGYQETQYF. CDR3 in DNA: TGCAGCGGCCTCGGGTACCAAGAGACCCAGTACTTC.

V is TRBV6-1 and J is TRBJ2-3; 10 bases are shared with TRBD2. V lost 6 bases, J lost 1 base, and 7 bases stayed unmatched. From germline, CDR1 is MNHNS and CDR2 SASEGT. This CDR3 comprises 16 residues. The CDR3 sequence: CASRVTGTSGTDTQYF. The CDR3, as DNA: TGTGCCAGCAGGGTAACCGGGACTAGCGGCACAGATACGCAGTATTTT.